The 11 T cell receptor beta chains listed next were all sequenced from one sample in a study of technical replicates of blood from several donors. TCRdb keeps only in-frame clones here, not all; method: immunoSEQ multiplex PCR. The repertoire holds tens of thousands of clones, with 91% as singletons. Material: T cells isolated from PBMCs. Receptor source: a human donor in good health. Some clones in this sample may be carry-over from other donors' samples.

This chain links TRBV9 with TRBJ2-1; possibly TRBD2 for D (7 bases). CDR1 and CDR2 (germline): SGDLS, YYNGEE. V was shortened by 2 bases and J by 6 bases, with 15 bases between the two germline ends. CDR3 length equals 15 residues. CDR3: CASSVRGGASNEQFF. CDR3 in DNA: TGTGCCAGCAGCGTCCGTGGGGGGGCCAGCAATGAGCAGTTCTTC.

V gene TRBV10-3 combines with J gene TRBJ2-1; the match to TRBD2 covers 15 bases. Trimming cost V 4 bases and J 5 bases; bases outside gene matches: 9. This CDR3 is 18 amino acids long. The germline gives CDR1 ENHRY, CDR2 SYGVKD. DNA for the CDR3: TGTGCCATCAGTGGATCGGTGGGACTAGCGGGGGGAAACAATGAGCAGTTCTTC. Translating gives CAISGSVGLAGGNNEQFF.

The genes are TRBV5-1 and TRBJ2-7, with a tentative D call TRBD2 (6 bases). V was shortened by 3 bases and J by 9 bases, with 19 bases between the two germline ends. The CDR3 runs 14 residues. The V gene's germline CDR1 is SGHRS and CDR2 YFSETQ. The CDR3 DNA is TGCGCCAGCAGCTCACCGGACTATGGGGCAACGCAGTACTTC. Its protein is CASSSPDYGATQYF.

J is TRBJ2-1 and V is TRBV2, with TRBD2 identical over 7 bases. The germline CDR1 and CDR2 sequences are SNHLY and FYNNEI. V gave up 7 bases and J gave up 1 base; unmatched junction bases: 10. CDR3 length: 16 amino acids. CDR3 loop: CASTPSGFISYNEQFF. Written as DNA, the CDR3 is TGTGCCAGCACCCCTAGCGGATTCATTTCCTACAATGAGCAGTTCTTC.

The chain couples TRBV27 to TRBJ2-7; D is undetermined. V lost 6 bases and J lost 6, with 15 bases in between. The CDR3 sequence is 13 residues long. The germline V gene has CDR1 MNHEY and CDR2 SMNVEV (reference sequence). Here the CDR3 reads CASRSEYGREQYF. Here the CDR3 DNA reads TGTGCCAGCAGGTCCGAATACGGTCGCGAGCAGTACTTC.

This chain joins TRBV28 and TRBJ1-3; unclear D gene. This CDR3 has 13 residues. V was trimmed by 6 bases and J by 5 bases, leaving 11 bases between them. The germline gives CDR1 MDHEN, CDR2 SYDVKM. CDR3 DNA sequence: TGTGCCAGCAGGCCAGGATTCCGAAACACCATATATTTT. As protein: CASRPGFRNTIYF.

This clone showed up just once. This chain uses TRBV19 with TRBJ2-1, with 9 positions matching TRBD1. The CDR3 sequence is 15 residues long. J lost 4 bases, V lost 7 bases, and 8 bases had no gene match. Germline V gene data show CDR1 as LNHDA and CDR2 as SQIVND (reference sequence). CDR3 sequence (DNA): TGTGCCAGTAAGGCCGGGACAGGGTTGTACAATGAGCAGTTCTTC. It codes for CASKAGTGLYNEQFF.

This clone has just one count. V gene TRBV11-2 combines with J gene TRBJ2-7; 7 bases match TRBD2. After removal of 5 bases from V and 3 bases from J, the junction contained 13 bases not matched to a gene. This CDR3 has 16 amino acids. Germline V gene data show CDR1 as SGHAT and CDR2 as FQNNGV. The CDR3 region has the DNA TGTGCCAGCAGCCCACTCCAGCCCCGGGGGGACTACGAGCAGTACTTC. Translating gives CASSPLQPRGDYEQYF.

This clone was picked up a small number of times. Germline and junction disagree at one end, which may indicate a read error. V gene TRBV2 combines with J gene TRBJ2-7, with 7 bases fitting TRBD1. CDR1 is SNHLY, CDR2 FYNNEI, per germline. The CDR3 runs 13 residues. The CDR3 reads CASCEGGQGEQYF. The CDR3 coding sequence is TGTGCCAGCTGTGAAGGGGGCCAGGGAGAGCAGTACTTC.

V gene TRBV18 combines with J gene TRBJ1-4; possible D gene TRBD1, 6 bases. The CDR3 consists of 14 residues. The V end lost 5 bases, the J end lost 8 bases, and 15 bases lay between the germline ends. Germline V gene sequence: CDR1 KGHSH, CDR2 LQKENI. CDR3 nucleotides: TGTGCCAGCTCAGAACCGAACAGGGAGGAAAAACTGTTTTTT. Its protein product is CASSEPNREEKLFF.

The chain joins TRBV5-1 to TRBJ2-3; D call uncertain. Deletions cut 2 bases from V and 1 base from J, with 8 bases between. CDR3 length equals 14 residues. Germline-derived CDR1 and CDR2 are SGHRS and YFSETQ. The CDR3 DNA follows: TGCGCCAGCAGCTTACGCCAGGGCACAGATACGCAGTATTTT. Its translation is CASSLRQGTDTQYF.